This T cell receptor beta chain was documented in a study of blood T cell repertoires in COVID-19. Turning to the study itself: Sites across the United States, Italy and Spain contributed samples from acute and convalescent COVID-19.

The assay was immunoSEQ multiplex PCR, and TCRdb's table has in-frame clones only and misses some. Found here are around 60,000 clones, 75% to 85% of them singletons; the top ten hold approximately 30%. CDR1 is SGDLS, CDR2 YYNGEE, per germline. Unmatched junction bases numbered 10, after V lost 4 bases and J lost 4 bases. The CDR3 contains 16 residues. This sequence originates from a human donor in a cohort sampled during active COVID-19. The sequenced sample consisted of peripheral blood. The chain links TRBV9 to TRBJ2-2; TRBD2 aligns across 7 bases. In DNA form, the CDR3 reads TGTGCCAGCAGCCCGCGGGTAGCGGGCATCACCGGGGAGCTGTTTTTT. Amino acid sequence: CASSPRVAGITGELFF.